This record covers a single T cell receptor beta chain. The antigen is undetermined. The sample originates from a study of tumor-infiltrating lymphocytes in primary liver carcinoma. Researchers generated TCR beta cDNA from 500 to 600 ng of total RNA, relying on a constant-region primer. Library construction for TCR beta comprised three nested multiplex PCR rounds performed with slightly modified ARM-PCR. PCR rounds one and two used TRBV1-TRBV30 forward primers with a C-beta reverse primer for roughly 9 cycles each. TCRdb used MiXCR to reprocess the multiplex PCR reads, holding one entry per CDR3 protein. The repertoire holds fewer than 350,000 distinct CDR3 sequences, approximately 60% seen once, with roughly 9% in the top ten. General study points: Significantly greater top-250-clone fractions characterized tumors relative to blood (p = 0.039).

They got blood RNA out of unsorted whole blood and also pulled out germline DNA. With 5 bases clipped from V and 6 bases from J, the junction kept 14 bases outside the gene matches. The V gene's germline CDR1 is SGHAT and CDR2 FQNNGV. This CDR3 is 17 amino acids long. The chain has TRBV11-2 and TRBJ2-3; 10 bases agree with TRBD2. The sample consisted of peripheral blood. The source is a man aged 35 to 55 with primary liver carcinoma and hepatitis B virus infection. The CDR3 loop reads CASSPQTSGWAMDTQYF. The CDR3 DNA sequence: TGTGCCAGCAGCCCCCAGACTAGCGGGTGGGCCATGGATACGCAGTATTTT. Based on the CDR3 plus reference TRBV11-2 and TRBJ2-3, the full variable domain is EAGVAQSPRYKIIEKRQSVAFWCNPISGHATLYWYQQILGQGPKLLIQFQNNGVVDDSQLPKDRFSAERLKGVDSTLKIQPAKLEDSAVYLCASSPQTSGWAMDTQYFGPGTRLTVL.